What follows are 12 T cell receptor beta chains derived from one specimen sequenced in a study of T cell responses to AZD1222 COVID-19 vaccine. The protocol was immunoSEQ multiplex PCR, while the TCRdb copy is restricted to in-frame clones and leaves out a portion. The data contain some 140,000 clones, about 85% of them singletons. This specimen consisted of peripheral blood, obtained on day 0 of AZD1222 vaccination. These TCRs come from an adult in good health.

The chain is built from TRBV2 and TRBJ2-7; 12 nucleotides agree with TRBD1. This CDR3 is 15 amino acids long. J gave up 3 bases and V 5 bases, and 5 bases lay outside the gene matches. Germline CDR1 and CDR2: SNHLY and FYNNEI. In nucleotides, the CDR3 is TGTGCCAGCAGTCGTGGGACAGGGGGCGGCTACGAGCAGTACTTC. Translating gives CASSRGTGGGYEQYF.

This chain uses TRBV29-1 with TRBJ1-1; TRBD1 is a possible D gene (6 bases). Per the germline V gene, CDR1 is SQVTM and CDR2 is ANQGSEA. V shed 6 bases and J shed 5 bases, with 13 bases lying between them. The CDR3 has 12 amino acids. The CDR3 reads CSVQGGWTEAFF. The CDR3 bases are TGCAGCGTCCAAGGGGGATGGACTGAAGCTTTCTTT.

CDR3 DNA sequence: TGTGCCAGCAGTTCCTCAGTGAACACTGAAGCTTTCTTT. It codes for CASSSSVNTEAFF. V and J are TRBV28 and TRBJ1-1, with D uncertain. Per germline, CDR1 MDHEN and CDR2 SYDVKM. With 4 bases removed from V and 0 bases from J, the gap between germline ends came to 6 bases. This CDR3 spans 13 amino acids. Complete variable domain (other parts from reference TRBV28 and TRBJ1-1): DVKVTQSSRYLVKRTGEKVFLECVQDMDHENMFWYRQDPGLGLRLIYFSYDVKMKEKGDIPEGYSVSREKKERFSLILESASTNQTSMYLCASSSSVNTEAFFGQGTRLTVV.

The V call is TRBV12-3 or TRBV12-4, the J call TRBJ2-7; TRBD1 matches at 7 bases. The CDR3 length is 12 residues. V lost 6 bases and J lost 3; bases outside the gene matches: 2. The CDR3 loop is CASSGQVYEQYF. The CDR3 DNA reads TGTGCCAGCAGCGGACAGGTCTACGAGCAGTACTTC.

CDR3 DNA sequence: TGTGCCAGTAGTATAGATCTGGGACCTAAGCCCCAGCATTTT. Amino acids: CASSIDLGPKPQHF. The gene calls are TRBV19 and TRBJ1-5; maybe TRBD1 (5 bases). The CDR3 is made up of 14 amino acids. CDR1 is LNHDA, CDR2 SQIVND, per germline (reference sequence). Deletions cut 0 bases from V and 8 bases from J, with 11 bases between.

The chain has TRBV21-1 and TRBJ1-6. TRBV21-1 is a known pseudogene. The CDR3 covers 20 residues. The CDR3 protein is CASSKKSGSAKSSYNSPLHF. The CDR3 DNA reads TGTGCCAGCAGCAAAAAAAGCGGATCGGCCAAGAGCTCTTATAATTCACCCCTCCACTTT.

The chain links TRBV4-1 to TRBJ1-6; no definite D call. Germline lookup yields CDR1 MGHRA and CDR2 YSYEKL. The CDR3 totals 13 residues. The germline V and J ends were trimmed by 0 bases and 9 bases, with 6 bases remaining between them. The CDR3 sequence is CASSQEYSSPLHF. DNA of the CDR3: TGCGCCAGCAGCCAAGAGTACTCTTCACCCCTCCACTTT.

The chain links TRBV6-1 to TRBJ2-7; 9 bases align to TRBD1. The CDR3 is 16 amino acids. The ends lost 2 bases at V and 6 bases at J; junction bases unmatched: 11. Germline values: CDR1 MNHNS, CDR2 SASEGT. CDR3 loop: CASSEKLVRTGVEQYF. As DNA, the CDR3 is TGTGCCAGCAGTGAAAAACTAGTTCGGACAGGGGTCGAGCAGTACTTC.

To note about this clone: A much larger clonotype is one base distant, so this may be a read error. The rearrangement uses TRBV5-4 and TRBJ2-7; D call uncertain. The CDR3 spans 12 residues. Per germline, CDR1 SGHNT and CDR2 YYREEE (reference sequence). V dropped 3 bases and J dropped 0 bases, with 4 bases sitting between them. This chain's CDR3 is CASSSDSYEQYF. Written as DNA, the CDR3 is TGTGCCAGCAGCTCCGACTCCTACGAGCAGTACTTC.

The chain is built from TRBV30 and TRBJ2-7; D not resolved. The CDR3 runs to 11 residues. Germline V CDR1 and CDR2: GTSNPN, SVGIG (reference sequence). V shed 4 bases and J shed 6 bases, with 10 bases lying between them. In nucleotides, the CDR3 is TGTGCCTGGAAGATGGACGGCGAGCAGTACTTC. Translated, it gives CAWKMDGEQYF.

V gene TRBV9 combines with J gene TRBJ1-6; D gene uncertain. Trimming took off 3 bases at V and 7 bases at J, with 8 bases between the two ends. The CDR3 spans 13 residues. CDR1 SGDLS and CDR2 YYNGEE come from the germline V gene. The CDR3 coding sequence is TGTGCCAGCAGCGCCGACTGGAATTCACCCCTCCACTTT. This translates into CASSADWNSPLHF.

There are a few counts of this clone. The gene calls are TRBV2 and TRBJ1-1; D unresolved. This CDR3 has 13 residues. Deletions cut 3 bases from V and 2 bases from J, with 7 bases between. From germline, CDR1 is SNHLY and CDR2 FYNNEI. The CDR3 region is CASSEQINTEAFF. Here the CDR3 DNA reads TGTGCCAGCAGTGAGCAGATTAACACTGAAGCTTTCTTT.